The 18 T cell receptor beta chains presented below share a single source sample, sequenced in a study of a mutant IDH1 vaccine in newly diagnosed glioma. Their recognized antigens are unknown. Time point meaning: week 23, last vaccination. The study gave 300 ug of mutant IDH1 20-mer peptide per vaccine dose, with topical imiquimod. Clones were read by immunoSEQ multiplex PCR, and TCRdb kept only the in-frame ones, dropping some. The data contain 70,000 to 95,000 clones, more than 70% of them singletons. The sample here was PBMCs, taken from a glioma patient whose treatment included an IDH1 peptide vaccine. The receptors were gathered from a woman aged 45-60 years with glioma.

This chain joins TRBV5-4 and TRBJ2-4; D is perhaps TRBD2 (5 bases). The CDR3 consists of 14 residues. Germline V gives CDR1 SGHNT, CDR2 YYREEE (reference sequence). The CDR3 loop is CAIEGKGDKNIQYF. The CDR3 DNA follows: TGTGCTATCGAGGGAAAAGGCGACAAAAACATTCAGTACTTC.

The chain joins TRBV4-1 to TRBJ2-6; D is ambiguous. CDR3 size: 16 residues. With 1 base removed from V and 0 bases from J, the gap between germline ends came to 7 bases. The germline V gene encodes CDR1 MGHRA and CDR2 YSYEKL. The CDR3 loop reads CASSQVYGSGANVLTF. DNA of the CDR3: TGCGCCAGCAGCCAAGTGTACGGCTCTGGGGCCAACGTCCTGACTTTC.

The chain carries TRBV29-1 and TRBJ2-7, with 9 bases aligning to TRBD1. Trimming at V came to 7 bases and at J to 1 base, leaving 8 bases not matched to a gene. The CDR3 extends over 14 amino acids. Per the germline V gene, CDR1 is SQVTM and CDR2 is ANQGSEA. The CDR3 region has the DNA TGCAGCGCTACCGGGACAGGGATTTCCTACGAGCAGTACTTC. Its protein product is CSATGTGISYEQYF.

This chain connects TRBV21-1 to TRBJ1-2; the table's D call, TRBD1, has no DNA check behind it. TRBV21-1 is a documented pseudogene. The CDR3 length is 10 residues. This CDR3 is CASRRGGYTF. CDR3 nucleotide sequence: TGTGCCAGCAGAAGGGGTGGCTACACCTTC.

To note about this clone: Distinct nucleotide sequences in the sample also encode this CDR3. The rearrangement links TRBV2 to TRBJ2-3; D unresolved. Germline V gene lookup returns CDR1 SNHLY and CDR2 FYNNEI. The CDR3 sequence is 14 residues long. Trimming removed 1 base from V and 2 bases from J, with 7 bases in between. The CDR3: CASSEGGLTDTQYF. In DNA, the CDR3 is TGTGCCAGCAGTGAAGGCGGCCTCACAGATACGCAGTATTTT.

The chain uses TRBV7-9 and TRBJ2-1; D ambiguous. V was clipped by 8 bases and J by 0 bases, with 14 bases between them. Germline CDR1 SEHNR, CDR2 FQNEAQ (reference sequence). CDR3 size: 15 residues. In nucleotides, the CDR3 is TGTGCCAGCTCAGGTGGGCCTTTCTCCTACAATGAGCAGTTCTTC. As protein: CASSGGPFSYNEQFF.

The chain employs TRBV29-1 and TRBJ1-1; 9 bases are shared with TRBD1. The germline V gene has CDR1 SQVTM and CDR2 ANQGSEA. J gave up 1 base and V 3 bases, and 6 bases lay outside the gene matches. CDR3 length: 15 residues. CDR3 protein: CSVDLTGGRNTEAFF. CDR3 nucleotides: TGCAGCGTTGACCTTACAGGGGGCAGGAACACTGAAGCTTTCTTT.

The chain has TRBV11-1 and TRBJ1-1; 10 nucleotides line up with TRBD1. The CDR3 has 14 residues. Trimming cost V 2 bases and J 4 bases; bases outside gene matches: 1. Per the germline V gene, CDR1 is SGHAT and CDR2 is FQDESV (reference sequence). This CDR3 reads CASSLRTGGTEAFF. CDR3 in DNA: TGTGCCAGCAGCTTACGGACAGGGGGCACTGAAGCTTTCTTT.

In DNA, the CDR3 is TGTGCCAGCAGCCCCGGACTATCCAGAGATACGCAGTATTTT. Amino acids: CASSPGLSRDTQYF. The gene calls are TRBV7-2 and TRBJ2-3; D possibly corresponds to TRBD2 (6 bases). The CDR3 is 14 amino acids. The germline V gene has CDR1 SGHTA and CDR2 FQGNSA. The V end was cut by 5 bases, the J end by 5 bases, with 14 bases between.

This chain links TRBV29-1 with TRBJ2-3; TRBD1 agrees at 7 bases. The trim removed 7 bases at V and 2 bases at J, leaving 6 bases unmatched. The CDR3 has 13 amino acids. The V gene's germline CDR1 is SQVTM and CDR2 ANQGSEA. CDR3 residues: CSASGQNTDTQYF. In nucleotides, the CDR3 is TGCAGCGCCTCGGGACAGAACACAGATACGCAGTATTTT.

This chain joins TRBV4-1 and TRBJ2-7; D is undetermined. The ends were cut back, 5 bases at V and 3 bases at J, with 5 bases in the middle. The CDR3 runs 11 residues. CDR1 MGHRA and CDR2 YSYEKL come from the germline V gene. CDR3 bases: TGCGCCAGCAGCGACCTCTACGAGCAGTACTTC. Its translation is CASSDLYEQYF.

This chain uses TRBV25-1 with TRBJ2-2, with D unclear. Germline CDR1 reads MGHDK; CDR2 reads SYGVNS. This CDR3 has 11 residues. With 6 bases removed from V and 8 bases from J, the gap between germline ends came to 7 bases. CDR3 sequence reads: CASSVFGELFF. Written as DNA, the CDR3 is TGTGCCAGCAGCGTCTTTGGGGAGCTGTTTTTT.

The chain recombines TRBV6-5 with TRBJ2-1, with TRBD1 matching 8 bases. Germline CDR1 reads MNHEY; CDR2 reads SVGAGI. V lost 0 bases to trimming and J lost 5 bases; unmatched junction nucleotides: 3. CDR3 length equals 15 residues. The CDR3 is CASSYSGQGNNEQFF. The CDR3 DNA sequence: TGTGCCAGCAGTTACTCAGGACAGGGTAACAATGAGCAGTTCTTC.

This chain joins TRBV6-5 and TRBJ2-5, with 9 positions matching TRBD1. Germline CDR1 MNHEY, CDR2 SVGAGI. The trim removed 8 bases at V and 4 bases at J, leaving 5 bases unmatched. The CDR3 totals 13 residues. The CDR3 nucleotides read TGTGCCAGCGGGACAGGGAGGAGAGAGACCCAGTACTTC. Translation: CASGTGRRETQYF.

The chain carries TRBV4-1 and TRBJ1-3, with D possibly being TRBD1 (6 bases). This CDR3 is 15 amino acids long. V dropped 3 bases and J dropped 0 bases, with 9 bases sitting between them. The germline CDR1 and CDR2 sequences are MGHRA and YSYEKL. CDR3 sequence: CASSQGGASGNTIYF. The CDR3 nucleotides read TGCGCCAGCAGCCAGGGGGGGGCCTCTGGAAACACCATATATTTT.

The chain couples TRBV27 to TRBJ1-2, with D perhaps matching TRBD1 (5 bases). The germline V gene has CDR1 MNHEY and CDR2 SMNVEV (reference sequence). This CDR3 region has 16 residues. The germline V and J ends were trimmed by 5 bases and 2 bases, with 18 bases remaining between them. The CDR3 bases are TGTGCCAGCAGTCCTTGGGCCAGGGCACCGAACTATGGCTACACCTTC. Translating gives CASSPWARAPNYGYTF.

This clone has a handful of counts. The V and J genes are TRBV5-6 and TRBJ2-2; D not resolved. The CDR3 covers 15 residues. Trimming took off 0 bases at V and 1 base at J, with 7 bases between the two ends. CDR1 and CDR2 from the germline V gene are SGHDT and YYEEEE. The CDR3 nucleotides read TGTGCCAGCAGCTTGGAGGTAGGGAACACCGGGGAGCTGTTTTTT. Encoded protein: CASSLEVGNTGELFF.

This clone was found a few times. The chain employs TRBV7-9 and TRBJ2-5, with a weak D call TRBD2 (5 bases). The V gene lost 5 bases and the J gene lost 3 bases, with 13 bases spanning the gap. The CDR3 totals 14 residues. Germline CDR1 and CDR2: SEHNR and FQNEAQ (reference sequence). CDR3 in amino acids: CASSRAYGEETQYF. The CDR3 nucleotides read TGTGCCAGCAGCCGGGCCTACGGGGAAGAGACCCAGTACTTC.